These 17 T cell receptor beta chains share one sample of origin, sequenced in a study of blood T cell repertoires in COVID-19. Generated by immunoSEQ multiplex PCR, the TCRdb table keeps only in-frame clones and is missing some. The sample holds just over 95,000 clones; around 87% are singletons and the top ten take over 15%. The sample taken for sequencing was peripheral blood. The receptors derive from a human donor in a cohort sampled during active COVID-19.

The chain recombines TRBV19 with TRBJ1-4, with 7 bases lining up with TRBD1. This CDR3 is built from 15 residues. The germline CDR1 and CDR2 sequences are LNHDA and SQIVND (reference sequence). With 4 bases clipped from V and 3 bases from J, the junction kept 5 bases outside the gene matches. CDR3 sequence reads: CASSTYRGPNEKLFF. CDR3 coding DNA: TGTGCCAGTAGTACTTACAGGGGCCCTAATGAAAAACTGTTTTTT.

V is TRBV6-5 and J is TRBJ1-1; 8 positions agree with TRBD1. Trimming at V came to 6 bases and at J to 1 base, leaving 4 bases not matched to a gene. The CDR3 consists of 14 residues. Germline V gene lookup returns CDR1 MNHEY and CDR2 SVGAGI. CDR3 loop: CASSADRGNTEAFF. The CDR3 nucleotides read TGTGCCAGCAGCGCAGACAGGGGGAACACTGAAGCTTTCTTT.

This clone occurred a few times. The chain recombines TRBV5-5 with TRBJ2-7; the D gene is possibly TRBD1 (5 bases). The germline CDR1 and CDR2 sequences are SGHKS and YYEKEE (reference sequence). The CDR3 has 14 residues. The V end lost 0 bases, the J end lost 3 bases, and 10 bases lay between the germline ends. CDR3 amino acids: CASSLVPQGYEQYF. The CDR3 DNA is TGTGCCAGCAGCTTGGTACCGCAGGGCTACGAGCAGTACTTC.

The V call is TRBV9, the J call TRBJ1-1; maybe TRBD1 (6 bases). The V end lost 0 bases, the J end lost 0 bases, and 6 bases lay between the germline ends. Germline CDR1 SGDLS, CDR2 YYNGEE. CDR3 length: 14 residues. The CDR3 region is CASSVEGVNTEAFF. The CDR3 nucleotides are TGTGCCAGCAGCGTAGAGGGGGTGAACACTGAAGCTTTCTTT.

The chain is built from TRBV7-3 and TRBJ2-5, with 9 bases identical to TRBD2. The length of the CDR3 is 15 residues. The V gene end was trimmed by 4 bases and the J gene end by 4 bases; junction bases not matched to a gene: 7. Germline V lookup: CDR1 SGHTA, CDR2 FQGTGA. The CDR3 is CASSSGTSFPETQYF. The CDR3 region has the DNA TGTGCCAGCAGCTCCGGGACTAGCTTCCCAGAGACCCAGTACTTC.

The gene calls are TRBV9 and TRBJ2-5; D is unclear. This CDR3 comprises 11 residues. Germline V gene data show CDR1 as SGDLS and CDR2 as YYNGEE. Trimming shortened V by 4 bases and J by 2 bases, and 3 bases separated the two germline ends. The CDR3 nucleotides are TGTGCCAGCAGCCCTCAAGAGACCCAGTACTTC. Translation gives CASSPQETQYF.

The chain combines TRBV5-1 with TRBJ2-2; 9 bases are shared with TRBD2. This CDR3 is built from 15 residues. The junction had 2 bases not matched to a gene; V was cut back by 0 bases and J by 5 bases. Germline V lookup: CDR1 SGHRS, CDR2 YFSETQ. CDR3 sequence reads: CASSLGTSDTGELFF. CDR3 in DNA: TGCGCCAGCAGCTTGGGGACTAGCGATACCGGGGAGCTGTTTTTT.

The J gene is TRBJ2-1, the V gene TRBV6-2 or TRBV6-3, with TRBD2 identical over 7 bases. Germline V gives CDR1 MNHEY, CDR2 SVGEGT. The V gene end was trimmed by 2 bases and the J gene end by 8 bases; junction bases not matched to a gene: 6. The CDR3 is 14 amino acids. This CDR3 is CASSYTGGWDEQFF. CDR3 nucleotides: TGTGCCAGCAGTTACACGGGAGGCTGGGATGAGCAGTTCTTC.

The V call is TRBV6-1, the J call TRBJ1-6; 10 bases agree with TRBD1. From germline, CDR1 is MNHNS and CDR2 SASEGT. J lost 7 bases, V lost 4 bases, and 7 bases had no gene match. The length of the CDR3 is 16 residues. The CDR3 is CASSGERTGGNSPLHF. The CDR3 DNA is TGTGCCAGCAGTGGGGAACGGACAGGGGGAAATTCACCCCTCCACTTT.

V gene TRBV13 combines with J gene TRBJ2-7; 8 bases line up with TRBD1. The V gene's germline CDR1 is PRHDT and CDR2 FYEKMQ (reference sequence). The CDR3 sequence is 15 residues long. Unmatched junction bases numbered 6, after V lost 5 bases and J lost 0 bases. As DNA, the CDR3 is TGTGCCAGCAGCAACACTGGACAGGGCTCCTACGAGCAGTACTTC. Protein sequence: CASSNTGQGSYEQYF.

The chain is built from TRBV19 and TRBJ2-2, with TRBD2 as a possible D gene (5 bases). Trimming removed 5 bases from V and 6 bases from J, with 16 bases in between. The CDR3 has 15 amino acids. Germline values: CDR1 LNHDA, CDR2 SQIVND (reference sequence). The CDR3 DNA reads as TGTGCCAGTAGTCCACGGACTGTTGACGCCGGGGAGCTGTTTTTT. It translates to CASSPRTVDAGELFF.

The rearrangement joins TRBV29-1 to TRBJ1-2; the match to TRBD1 covers 8 bases. V lost 3 bases to trimming and J lost 4 bases; unmatched junction nucleotides: 13. CDR1 SQVTM and CDR2 ANQGSEA come from the germline V gene. The CDR3 spans 16 residues. CDR3: CSVDTHRGTGSYGYTF. The CDR3 bases are TGCAGCGTTGATACCCATCGAGGGACAGGATCCTATGGCTACACCTTC.

The V gene is TRBV6-6, the J gene TRBJ2-7; TRBD1 is a possible D gene (6 bases). From germline, CDR1 is MNHNY and CDR2 SVGAGI (reference sequence). V lost 6 bases and J lost 9, with 18 bases in between. The CDR3 runs to 13 residues. The CDR3 protein is CASREGPQGRQYF. The CDR3 DNA reads as TGTGCCAGCAGGGAAGGGCCTCAGGGGAGGCAGTACTTC.

In the case of this clone: At the DNA level, this CDR3 is encoded by other sequences in the same sample as well. V is TRBV18 and J is TRBJ1-4; D might be TRBD1 (5 bases). CDR3 length: 14 amino acids. Per germline, CDR1 KGHSH and CDR2 LQKENI. Trimming stripped 6 bases from V and 0 bases from J, with 8 bases between. This CDR3 is CASSPGATNEKLFF. The CDR3 coding sequence is TGTGCCAGCTCCCCGGGGGCAACTAATGAAAAACTGTTTTTT.

The CDR3 coding sequence is TGCGCCAGCAGCCAAGATCACAGGGGGACCTACGAGCAGTACTTC. This codes for CASSQDHRGTYEQYF. The chain joins TRBV4-1 to TRBJ2-7; 8 bases are shared with TRBD1. This CDR3 spans 15 amino acids. Germline V gene data show CDR1 as MGHRA and CDR2 as YSYEKL. V lost 0 bases and J lost 2; bases outside the gene matches: 3.

The chain carries TRBV18 and TRBJ1-5; 7 nucleotides match TRBD1. The CDR3 spans 17 residues. Looked up from germline, CDR1 is KGHSH and CDR2 is LQKENI. V shed 5 bases and J 1 base; nucleotides not matched to a gene: 11. The DNA for the CDR3 is TGTGCCAGCTCATCTCTTCCCCCAGGGGGGAGCAATCAGCCCCAGCATTTT. Protein: CASSSLPPGGSNQPQHF.

The CDR3, as DNA: TGTGCCAGCGGCTTGGTGGTCAATGAGCAGTTCTTC. Residues: CASGLVVNEQFF. The V and J genes are TRBV28 and TRBJ2-1, with D hard to call. The CDR3 sequence is 12 residues long. CDR1 is MDHEN, CDR2 SYDVKM, per germline. With 8 bases removed from V and 6 bases from J, the gap between germline ends came to 11 bases.